The entry below describes one TCR beta chain. Its antigen remains unknown. cDNA libraries for TRB were generated by 5' RACE incorporating UMI labels. From the 5' RACE reads, TCRdb lists one entry per CDR3 protein and no DNA. The sample data list tens of thousands of distinct CDR3 sequences. The sample belongs to a study of CXCR3-negative and CXCR3-positive naive CD8 T cells. Findings of the study overall: Sequencing showed both naive subsets with comparably high diversity, and memory CD8+ cells much lower. Both naive subsets carried similar amounts of surface CD5, so TCR strength was inferred from TRB CDR3 properties.

The CDR3 runs 13 residues. CDR1 is MGHDK, CDR2 SYGVNS, per germline. The rearrangement links TRBV25-1 to TRBJ2-7. The sequenced sample consisted of naive CXCR3- CD8+ T cells from blood. Specified subset: CD45RO-CCR7+CD27+CD95- naive CD8+ T cells lacking CXCR3 (TNR3-). The origin of this receptor is a human donor in good health. Some clones in this sample may be carry-over from other donors' samples. CDR3: CASSEGLSYEQYF.